These 27 T cell receptor beta chains came from one sample sequenced in a study of cytomegalovirus exposure and HLA in healthy donors. Use of 60 Vbeta and 13 Jbeta primers characterized the PCR. Libraries were prepared by immunoSEQ multiplex PCR; TCRdb keeps only in-frame clonotypes and omits some of them. The sample yields roughly 100,000 clones, just over 70% seen once. The sequenced sample consisted of PBMCs. The receptor set was obtained from a boy aged 5 to 17 in good health and CMV-seronegative.

V is TRBV28 and J is TRBJ1-2, with TRBD1 identical over 8 bases. The length of the CDR3 is 15 residues. Looked up from germline, CDR1 is MDHEN and CDR2 is SYDVKM. Germline trimming cut 5 bases from V and 2 bases from J; bases unmatched to any gene: 7. CDR3 DNA: TGTGCCAGCAGTCCTCAGGACAGGGCCAACTATGGCTACACCTTC. It is translated as CASSPQDRANYGYTF.

This clone has just one count. The chain joins TRBV7-3 to TRBJ1-2; a possible D gene is TRBD1 (5 bases). V lost 0 bases and J 6 bases, leaving 8 bases between the germline ends. This CDR3 is built from 13 residues. Germline-derived CDR1 and CDR2 are SGHTA and FQGTGA. The DNA for the CDR3 is TGTGCCAGCAGCTTAACCAGGGAGGATGGCTACACCTTC. It specifies CASSLTREDGYTF.

The CDR3 bases are TGTGCCAGCAGCTCCAAATACGAGCAGTACTTC. As protein: CASSSKYEQYF. The chain is built from TRBV5-6 and TRBJ2-7; D ambiguous. V lost 3 bases and J 4 bases, leaving 5 bases between the germline ends. Germline-derived CDR1 and CDR2 are SGHDT and YYEEEE. The CDR3 extends over 11 amino acids.

This clone was recorded a few times. The V gene is TRBV11-2, the J gene TRBJ2-7; D gene ambiguous. CDR3 length: 12 amino acids. V was clipped by 5 bases and J by 1 base, with 6 bases between them. The germline V gene encodes CDR1 SGHAT and CDR2 FQNNGV. The DNA of the CDR3 is TGTGCCAGCAGCCGTTCTTCCTACGAGCAGTACTTC. It translates to CASSRSSYEQYF.

The chain recombines TRBV10-2 with TRBJ2-1, with D possibly being TRBD1 (6 bases). Trimming took off 3 bases at V and 0 bases at J, with 12 bases between the two ends. This CDR3 has 16 residues. Germline V lookup: CDR1 WSHSY, CDR2 SAAADI. As DNA, the CDR3 is TGCGCCAGCAGTGACTGGGGGCCGAGCTCCTACAATGAGCAGTTCTTC. Translating it yields CASSDWGPSSYNEQFF.

This chain uses TRBV9 with TRBJ1-3, with 7 bases aligning to TRBD1. The CDR3 contains 18 residues. Germline CDR1 reads SGDLS; CDR2 reads YYNGEE. Trimming at V came to 4 bases and at J to 4 bases, leaving 17 bases not matched to a gene. The CDR3, as DNA: TGTGCCAGCAGCACATGGTTAGGGGGCTCAGTCTCAGGAAACACCATATATTTT. It encodes CASSTWLGGSVSGNTIYF.

CDR3 in DNA: TGTGCCAGCAGAACCGGGACAGAGGCCTTGTCCCTCCACTTT. Encoded protein: CASRTGTEALSLHF. The V gene is TRBV2, the J gene TRBJ1-6; TRBD1 aligns across 7 bases. The CDR3 covers 14 residues. CDR1 is SNHLY and CDR2 is FYNNEI in the germline V gene. J gave up 14 bases and V 6 bases, and 13 bases lay outside the gene matches.

CDR3 amino acids: CASSLLTGSYEQYF. Here the CDR3 DNA reads TGTGCCAGCAGTTTATTGACAGGTAGCTACGAGCAGTACTTC. The chain carries TRBV6-5 and TRBJ2-7; tentative D call: TRBD1 (6 bases). The germline V gene encodes CDR1 MNHEY and CDR2 SVGAGI. This CDR3 is 14 amino acids long. The V and J ends lost 4 bases and 3 bases respectively, with 13 bases between them.

The gene calls are TRBV28 and TRBJ2-5; 9 bases agree with TRBD1. The J call may be wrong; the DNA end is better matched by TRBJ2-7. In germline, CDR1 is MDHEN, CDR2 SYDVKM. The CDR3 spans 14 residues. In nucleotides, the CDR3 is TGTGCCAGCACCCTGGGGGACAGGGAGGGCGAGCAGTACTTC. Translating gives CASTLGDREGEQYF.

In DNA form, the CDR3 reads TGTGCCAGCAGTTTAATATCCGGAACAACAGGCCGAAGGTCCTACAATGAGCAGTTCTTC. It specifies CASSLISGTTGRRSYNEQFF. The rearrangement joins TRBV27 to TRBJ2-1; a weak D match, TRBD1 (5 bases). The CDR3 contains 20 residues. Germline V lookup: CDR1 MNHEY, CDR2 SMNVEV (reference sequence). Deletions cut 2 bases from V and 1 base from J, with 24 bases between.

This clone was counted only a few times. The chain has TRBV7-6 and TRBJ1-1; D unclear. The CDR3 spans 15 residues. Germline V gene data show CDR1 as SGHVS and CDR2 as FNYEAQ. The V end was cut by 1 base, the J end by 4 bases, with 13 bases between. CDR3 sequence (DNA): TGTGCCAGCAGCTTAGTGAGGGCCTGGGGCACTGAAGCTTTCTTT. Residues: CASSLVRAWGTEAFF.

This clone has more than one count but fewer than ten. This rearrangement joins TRBV4-1 to TRBJ1-4, with D possibly being TRBD1 (5 bases). CDR1 and CDR2 from the germline V gene are MGHRA and YSYEKL. Trimming took 4 bases from V and 7 from J, leaving 13 bases between them. CDR3 length equals 14 residues. CDR3 in amino acids: CASSPRQTIEKLFF. Written as DNA, the CDR3 is TGCGCCAGCAGCCCGCGACAGACAATTGAAAAACTGTTTTTT.

The chain recombines TRBV2 with TRBJ1-1; D not resolved. There are 16 residues in the CDR3. Germline CDR1 reads SNHLY; CDR2 reads FYNNEI. Trimming shortened V by 3 bases and J by 4 bases, and 18 bases separated the two germline ends. The CDR3: CASSDPGAGASTEAFF. DNA for the CDR3: TGTGCCAGCAGTGATCCCGGCGCGGGTGCCAGCACTGAAGCTTTCTTT.

As for this clone: Relative to the germline gene, one junction end is altered; a read error may explain this. This chain uses TRBV9 with TRBJ1-2; unclear D gene. This CDR3 has 13 amino acids. Germline V gene data show CDR1 as SGDLS and CDR2 as YYNGEE. CDR3 loop: CASTVGGNYGYTF. The DNA of the CDR3 is TGTGCCAGCACCGTAGGAGGGAACTATGGCTACACCTTC.

The chain carries TRBV6-5 and TRBJ2-3; D might be TRBD1 (6 bases). V gave up 8 bases and J gave up 6 bases, with 18 bases separating them. Germline V gives CDR1 MNHEY, CDR2 SVGAGI. The CDR3 length is 14 residues. CDR3 region: CASQKGQYTDTQYF. The CDR3 DNA is TGTGCCAGCCAAAAAGGACAGTACACGGATACGCAGTATTTT.

The sample holds one count of this clone. The rearrangement uses TRBV28 and TRBJ1-6; weak D call: TRBD1 (6 bases). Trimming cost V 7 bases and J 7 bases, with 17 bases left between them. CDR3 size: 15 residues. In germline, CDR1 is MDHEN, CDR2 SYDVKM. DNA of the CDR3: TGTGCCAGCACCAAATGGACAGCAGAAAATTCACCCCTCCACTTT. Protein sequence: CASTKWTAENSPLHF. The complete variable domain, with remaining parts taken from reference TRBV28 and TRBJ1-6, reads DVKVTQSSRYLVKRTGEKVFLECVQDMDHENMFWYRQDPGLGLRLIYFSYDVKMKEKGDIPEGYSVSREKKERFSLILESASTNQTSMYLCASTKWTAENSPLHFGNGTRLTVT.

V usage is TRBV11-3 and J usage is TRBJ2-6, with D perhaps matching TRBD2 (6 bases). Looked up from germline, CDR1 is SGHNT and CDR2 is YENEEA. V lost 4 bases, J lost 2 bases, and 9 bases lay in between. This CDR3 is built from 15 residues. The CDR3 protein is CASSSWGAGANVLTF. CDR3 coding DNA: TGTGCCAGCAGCTCCTGGGGGGCTGGGGCCAACGTCCTGACTTTC.

V usage is TRBV10-2 and J usage is TRBJ1-2, with 8 positions matching TRBD1. The germline CDR1 and CDR2 sequences are WSHSY and SAAADI. The CDR3 is 12 amino acids. The trim removed 4 bases at V and 8 bases at J, leaving 3 bases unmatched. DNA for the CDR3: TGCGCCAGCAGTGGTCAGGGGGCAGGCTACACCTTC. Protein sequence: CASSGQGAGYTF.

This sequence joins TRBV5-1 and TRBJ2-7, with D perhaps matching TRBD1 (6 bases). V was trimmed by 8 bases and J by 4 bases, leaving 16 bases between them. Germline-derived CDR1 and CDR2 are SGHRS and YFSETQ. The CDR3 runs to 13 residues. Here the CDR3 reads CASSTGQLYEQYF. As DNA, the CDR3 is TGCGCCAGTTCCACGGGACAACTATACGAGCAGTACTTC.

This sequence joins TRBV28 and TRBJ1-2; 7 bases map to TRBD1. V shed 3 bases and J 8 bases; nucleotides not matched to a gene: 6. CDR1 is MDHEN, CDR2 SYDVKM, per germline. The CDR3 has 13 amino acids. CDR3 in amino acids: CASSFGRGDGYTF. CDR3 coding DNA: TGTGCCAGCAGTTTCGGCAGGGGGGACGGCTACACCTTC.

The chain recombines TRBV7-2 with TRBJ2-4; D is unresolved. This CDR3 region has 14 residues. V was shortened by 3 bases and J by 0 bases, with 6 bases between the two germline ends. The germline V gene has CDR1 SGHTA and CDR2 FQGNSA. The CDR3 coding sequence is TGTGCCAGCAGCTTGGGCCTAGCCAAAAACATTCAGTACTTC. Its protein is CASSLGLAKNIQYF.

This clone came up a few times. The chain employs TRBV6-1 and TRBJ2-7; weak D call: TRBD1 (7 bases). The CDR3 extends over 14 amino acids. V was cut by 6 bases and J by 3 bases, with 15 bases left in between. The germline CDR1 and CDR2 sequences are MNHNS and SASEGT. CDR3 loop: CASREGAANYEQYF. The CDR3 DNA reads TGTGCCAGCAGGGAGGGGGCGGCAAACTACGAGCAGTACTTC.

The chain couples TRBV2 to TRBJ1-5; 9 bases agree with TRBD1. With V trimmed by 5 bases and J by 5 bases, 7 bases remained unmatched. From germline, CDR1 is SNHLY and CDR2 FYNNEI. The CDR3 is 15 amino acids. In DNA, the CDR3 is TGTGCCAGCAGTCACCCGGACAGGGGAGATCAGCCCCAGCATTTT. This sequence encodes CASSHPDRGDQPQHF. The complete variable domain, with remaining parts taken from reference TRBV2 and TRBJ1-5, reads EPEVTQTPSHQVTQMGQEVILRCVPISNHLYFYWYRQILGQKVEFLVSFYNNEISEKSEIFDDQFSVERPDGSNFTLKIRSTKLEDSAMYFCASSHPDRGDQPQHFGDGTRLSIL.

The gene calls are TRBV27 and TRBJ2-7; possible D gene TRBD2, 6 bases. CDR3 length equals 14 residues. The germline V gene has CDR1 MNHEY and CDR2 SMNVEV (reference sequence). V lost 5 bases, J lost 3 bases, and 14 bases lay in between. Here the CDR3 reads CASSPRTGVYEQYF. CDR3 sequence (DNA): TGTGCCAGCAGTCCCCGGACGGGGGTCTACGAGCAGTACTTC.

The V and J genes are TRBV2 and TRBJ1-2, with D tentatively TRBD1 (5 bases). CDR3 length equals 15 residues. V was pared by 4 bases and J by 4 bases, with 16 bases between. The V gene's germline CDR1 is SNHLY and CDR2 FYNNEI. The CDR3 sequence is CASSADSEIGYGYTF. CDR3 nucleotide sequence: TGTGCCAGCAGTGCTGACAGTGAAATAGGCTATGGCTACACCTTC. The full variable domain, its missing parts supplied by reference TRBV2 and TRBJ1-2, is EPEVTQTPSHQVTQMGQEVILRCVPISNHLYFYWYRQILGQKVEFLVSFYNNEISEKSEIFDDQFSVERPDGSNFTLKIRSTKLEDSAMYFCASSADSEIGYGYTFGSGTRLTVV.

This clone came up once. This rearrangement joins TRBV7-9 to TRBJ2-1; weak D call: TRBD2 (6 bases). The CDR3 spans 18 residues. Germline CDR1 SEHNR, CDR2 FQNEAQ (reference sequence). Trimming stripped 1 base from V and 10 bases from J, with 26 bases between. CDR3 DNA sequence: TGTGCCAGCAGCTTAGTTTACCGGGACGGGAGCCCCTCGACGGAGCAGTTCTTC. Its protein is CASSLVYRDGSPSTEQFF. Combining the CDR3 with reference TRBV7-9 and TRBJ2-1 gives the whole variable domain DTGVSQNPRHKITKRGQNVTFRCDPISEHNRLYWYRQTLGQGPEFLTYFQNEAQLEKSRLLSDRFSAERPKGSFSTLEIQRTEQGDSAMYLCASSLVYRDGSPSTEQFFGPGTRLTVL.

This chain uses TRBV7-6 with TRBJ1-4, with D unresolved. The CDR3 consists of 19 residues. Trimming took off 4 bases at V and 3 bases at J, with 24 bases between the two ends. In germline, CDR1 is SGHVS, CDR2 FNYEAQ. CDR3 loop: CASSSFLWVEGGPNEKLFF. The DNA for the CDR3 is TGTGCCAGCAGCTCCTTCCTATGGGTGGAGGGAGGCCCTAATGAAAAACTGTTTTTT.